This note documents a single T cell receptor beta chain sequence. As the method of synthesis, 5'RACE template switching with UMIs yielded TCR beta cDNA. Reprocessing the 5' RACE reads, TCRdb reports a single entry for every CDR3 protein and omits DNA. In all, the sample yields roughly 150,000 distinct CDR3 sequences. CDR1 is SGHTA, CDR2 FQGNSA, per germline. The CDR3 extends over 14 amino acids. These data come from a study of T cells expressing NK-cell markers. The chain is built from TRBV7-2 and TRBJ2-3; TCRdb outputs TRBD1, but without DNA this stays unchecked. Sequences were obtained from blood T cells: a sorted CD56 or NKG2C T cell subset, CD4+ or CD8+ T cells, or bulk PBMC T cells (not recorded which). This TCR was sampled from a man aged 18 to 69 in good health. The CDR3 is CASNLGGPPDTQYF.